Each of the 28 T cell receptor beta chains below was sequenced from the same sample in a study of blood T cells in healthy people across ages. It was with a sample-barcoded 5' primer and a J-beta primer mix that a second PCR of roughly 7 to 12 cycles was run. MiXCR, run by TCRdb on the 5' RACE reads, gives a single entry per CDR3 protein. This table holds 1.5 million to 2 million distinct CDR3 sequences, roughly 27% found once. Sequenced material: blood. Receptors originate from a woman aged 30 to 39 in good health.

The chain joins TRBV28 to TRBJ2-2; 8 bases are shared with TRBD1. Per germline, CDR1 MDHEN and CDR2 SYDVKM. V trimming: 6 bases; J trimming: 4 bases; junction bases outside the gene matches: 16. The CDR3 has 18 residues. The chain's CDR3 is CASSSHTAGTGGTGELFF. CDR3 DNA: TGTGCCAGCAGCTCCCACACCGCCGGGACAGGTGGCACCGGGGAGCTGTTTTTT.

This clonotype was recorded only once. At one of its ends the junction is not consistent with the germline gene, which may arise from a read error. The V call is TRBV20-1, the J call TRBJ2-1; D might be TRBD2 (5 bases). The germline V gene has CDR1 DFQATT and CDR2 SNEGSKA (reference sequence). This CDR3 contains 15 residues. The DNA for the CDR3 is TGCGGTGCTAGAGATGTAAGCGGACCTGCGGAGACCCAGTTCTTC. It specifies CGARDVSGPAETQFF.

The V call is TRBV12-3 or TRBV12-4, the J call TRBJ2-7, with 8 bases lining up with TRBD1. Trimming at V came to 5 bases and at J to 10 bases, leaving 13 bases not matched to a gene. The CDR3 covers 14 residues. The CDR3 is CASSTQTGEEIQYF. The CDR3 DNA reads TGTGCCAGCAGTACACAGACAGGGGAAGAGATCCAGTACTTC.

This clonotype was counted ten times or more. The V and J genes are TRBV20-1 and TRBJ2-1, with D possibly matching TRBD1 (6 bases). This CDR3 region has 14 residues. The V and J ends lost 3 bases and 9 bases respectively, with 18 bases between them. Germline V gene data show CDR1 as DFQATT and CDR2 as SNEGSKA (reference sequence). Written as DNA, the CDR3 is TGCAGTGCTAGCCCCGGGACAAGTGATGGTGAGCAGTTCTTC. This codes for CSASPGTSDGEQFF.

The rearrangement uses TRBV7-6 and TRBJ2-3; D perhaps matches TRBD2 (5 bases). The germline CDR1 and CDR2 sequences are SGHVS and FNYEAQ. The V and J ends lost 5 bases and 4 bases respectively, with 16 bases between them. This CDR3 is 15 amino acids long. The CDR3 DNA reads TGTGCCAGCAGCCCCGAGGGTGGAGGACCAGATACGCAGTATTTT. It is translated as CASSPEGGGPDTQYF.

V gene TRBV20-1 combines with J gene TRBJ1-5; no definite D call. Trimming cost V 6 bases and J 0 bases, with 12 bases left between them. This CDR3 is 14 amino acids long. Germline CDR1 reads DFQATT; CDR2 reads SNEGSKA (reference sequence). CDR3 in amino acids: CSAPGQSSNQPQHF. CDR3 coding DNA: TGCAGTGCGCCTGGGCAGAGTAGCAATCAGCCCCAGCATTTT.

This clonotype was observed a few times. The V call is TRBV7-9, the J call TRBJ2-3, with D perhaps matching TRBD1 (7 bases). The CDR3 spans 14 residues. V was pared by 5 bases and J by 5 bases, with 14 bases between. CDR1 SEHNR and CDR2 FQNEAQ come from the germline V gene (reference sequence). The chain's CDR3 is CASSPGGGKDTQYF. The CDR3 nucleotides are TGTGCCAGCAGCCCAGGGGGAGGTAAAGATACGCAGTATTTT.

This clonotype was detected a few times. The chain employs TRBV20-1 and TRBJ2-1; D uncertain. The germline V gene has CDR1 DFQATT and CDR2 SNEGSKA (reference sequence). The CDR3 sequence is 17 residues long. V was clipped by 2 bases and J by 6 bases, with 23 bases between them. CDR3 amino acids: CSARPRPSRRSTNEQFF. For the CDR3, the DNA is TGCAGTGCTAGACCCCGCCCTTCTAGACGGTCAACCAATGAGCAGTTCTTC.

The chain links TRBV18 to TRBJ2-1; 9 bases align to TRBD2. Germline V CDR1 and CDR2: KGHSH, LQKENI. The ends lost 0 bases at V and 8 bases at J; junction bases unmatched: 8. This CDR3 region has 16 residues. CDR3 nucleotides: TGTGCCAGCTCACCACCGACCAGCGGGGGGCGGCATGAGCAGTTCTTC. This translates into CASSPPTSGGRHEQFF.

Of note for this clonotype: A read error may be the cause here, since a much bigger clone is one base away. The DNA for the CDR3 is TGCAGTGCTAGAGGACTAGCGGGGAACAATGAGCAGTACTTC. Its translation is CSARGLAGNNEQYF. The chain combines TRBV20-1 with TRBJ2-7; 11 nucleotides match TRBD2. The CDR3 is made up of 14 amino acids. V trimming: 1 base; J trimming: 7 bases; junction bases outside the gene matches: 6. CDR1 and CDR2 from the germline V gene are DFQATT and SNEGSKA (reference sequence).

This clonotype came up many times. The chain recombines TRBV7-2 with TRBJ2-7; D is unresolved. Looked up from germline, CDR1 is SGHTA and CDR2 is FQGNSA. V dropped 4 bases and J dropped 3 bases, with 4 bases sitting between them. This CDR3 has 11 residues. The CDR3 bases are TGTGCCAGCAGCTCCAACTACGAGCAGTACTTC. Translated: CASSSNYEQYF. Full variable domain (outside the CDR3, taken from reference TRBV7-2 and TRBJ2-7): GAGVSQSPSNKVTEKGKDVELRCDPISGHTALYWYRQSLGQGLEFLIYFQGNSAPDKSGLPSDRFSAERTGGSVSTLTIQRTQQEDSAVYLCASSSNYEQYFGPGTRLTVT.

The chain carries TRBV24-1 and TRBJ2-2, with a possible D match to TRBD1 (6 bases). This CDR3 is built from 15 residues. V was shortened by 6 bases and J by 4 bases, with 14 bases between the two germline ends. Germline loops: CDR1 KGHDR, CDR2 SFDVKD. The CDR3 bases are TGTGCCACCAGTCGAGAGGGGGTCGTCACCGGGGAGCTGTTTTTT. This encodes CATSREGVVTGELFF.

V gene TRBV6-6 combines with J gene TRBJ2-3; the match to TRBD2 covers 9 bases. The CDR3 spans 14 residues. V was pared by 8 bases and J by 4 bases, with 7 bases of the junction left unmatched. CDR1 is MNHNY and CDR2 is SVGAGI in the germline V gene (reference sequence). The chain's CDR3 is CASGGLAGPDTQYF. The CDR3 region has the DNA TGTGCCAGCGGGGGGCTAGCGGGGCCAGATACGCAGTATTTT.

The genes are TRBV19 and TRBJ1-1; 7 bases align to TRBD1. The ends lost 8 bases at V and 3 bases at J; junction bases unmatched: 6. Germline values: CDR1 LNHDA, CDR2 SQIVND (reference sequence). The CDR3 is 13 amino acids. This chain's CDR3 is CASSAQGHTEAFF. The CDR3 DNA is TGTGCCAGTTCGGCACAGGGGCACACTGAAGCTTTCTTT.

This clonotype was seen repeatedly, ten times or more. V is TRBV12-3 or TRBV12-4 and J is TRBJ2-7, with no clear D. Trimming removed 2 bases at V and 1 base at J, with 12 bases between. The CDR3 sequence is 15 residues long. Written as DNA, the CDR3 is TGTGCCAGCAGTTTACTCCCTGACCCATCCTACGAGCAGTACTTC. Amino acid sequence: CASSLLPDPSYEQYF.

This clonotype was counted between two and nine times. The chain joins TRBV7-9 to TRBJ2-5, with 7 bases matching TRBD1. The CDR3 spans 14 residues. Germline V gives CDR1 SEHNR, CDR2 FQNEAQ (reference sequence). The V gene end was trimmed by 4 bases and the J gene end by 1 base; junction bases not matched to a gene: 3. The CDR3 is CASSWDSRQETQYF. CDR3 nucleotides: TGTGCCAGCAGCTGGGACAGCCGCCAAGAGACCCAGTACTTC. Full variable domain (outside the CDR3, taken from reference TRBV7-9 and TRBJ2-5): DTGVSQNPRHKITKRGQNVTFRCDPISEHNRLYWYRQTLGQGPEFLTYFQNEAQLEKSRLLSDRFSAERPKGSFSTLEIQRTEQGDSAMYLCASSWDSRQETQYFGPGTRLLVL.

The chain recombines TRBV20-1 with TRBJ2-7; maybe TRBD1 (6 bases). Trimming left V 7 bases short and J 2 bases short, with 15 bases between. CDR3 length equals 13 residues. Germline-derived CDR1 and CDR2 are DFQATT and SNEGSKA (reference sequence). The CDR3 sequence is CSVRGRGTYEQYF. CDR3 DNA: TGCAGTGTTCGTGGAAGGGGGACCTACGAGCAGTACTTC.

This clonotype was observed at least ten times. The genes are TRBV10-3 and TRBJ2-5; tentatively, D is TRBD1 (5 bases). Germline CDR1 and CDR2: ENHRY and SYGVKD. V dropped 9 bases and J dropped 4 bases, with 15 bases sitting between them. CDR3 length: 13 amino acids. The CDR3 region is CAISPGPTETQYF. CDR3 DNA: TGTGCCATTTCTCCAGGGCCGACAGAGACCCAGTACTTC.

J is TRBJ2-1 and V is TRBV3-1, with 7 bases identical to TRBD2. CDR1 LGHDT and CDR2 YNNKEL come from the germline V gene (reference sequence). This CDR3 is 15 amino acids long. V gave up 1 base and J gave up 6 bases; unmatched junction bases: 6. The CDR3 spells CASSQADRGSNEQFF. In DNA, the CDR3 is TGTGCCAGCAGCCAAGCCGACCGCGGGAGCAATGAGCAGTTCTTC.

The chain recombines TRBV27 with TRBJ1-1, with TRBD1 identical over 7 bases. CDR3 length equals 14 residues. Germline-derived CDR1 and CDR2 are MNHEY and SMNVEV (reference sequence). V lost 0 bases to trimming and J lost 8 bases; unmatched junction nucleotides: 6. CDR3 residues: CASSLSQAGGEAFF. The CDR3 DNA reads as TGTGCCAGCAGTTTATCCCAGGCAGGGGGGGAAGCTTTCTTT.

This rearrangement joins TRBV5-1 to TRBJ2-1; 7 bases line up with TRBD2. The CDR3 consists of 15 residues. Germline CDR1 reads SGHRS; CDR2 reads YFSETQ. The V gene end was trimmed by 0 bases and the J gene end by 7 bases; junction bases not matched to a gene: 7. The CDR3: CASSLAAGMVNEQFF. In DNA, the CDR3 is TGCGCCAGCAGCTTGGCAGCGGGGATGGTAAATGAGCAGTTCTTC. The full variable domain, in which reference TRBV5-1 and TRBJ2-1 provide the parts outside the CDR3, is KAGVTQTPRYLIKTRGQQVTLSCSPISGHRSVSWYQQTPGQGLQFLFEYFSETQRNKGNFPGRFSGRQFSNSRSEMNVSTLELGDSALYLCASSLAAGMVNEQFFGPGTRLTVL.

The chain recombines TRBV7-8 with TRBJ2-2; 8 positions agree with TRBD2. Per the germline V gene, CDR1 is SGHVS and CDR2 is FQNEAQ. The ends lost 2 bases at V and 4 bases at J; junction bases unmatched: 3. The CDR3 has 15 amino acids. CDR3 residues: CASSLRSGSTGELFF. DNA for the CDR3: TGTGCCAGCAGCTTAAGAAGCGGGAGCACCGGGGAGCTGTTTTTT.

This chain uses TRBV20-1 with TRBJ1-4; a possible D gene is TRBD1 (5 bases). CDR1 is DFQATT, CDR2 SNEGSKA, per germline (reference sequence). Trimming removed 0 bases from V and 4 bases from J, with 12 bases in between. CDR3 size: 15 residues. The CDR3 DNA is TGCAGTGCTAGAGATCTCCAGGGTATTAATGAAAAACTGTTTTTT. Translated, it gives CSARDLQGINEKLFF.

This sequence joins TRBV7-2 and TRBJ2-2, with TRBD2 matching over 10 bases. V was pared by 8 bases and J by 3 bases, with 3 bases of the junction left unmatched. The CDR3 has 14 amino acids. Germline lookup yields CDR1 SGHTA and CDR2 FQGNSA. The CDR3 is CASGLAVYTGELFF. CDR3 bases: TGTGCCAGCGGACTAGCGGTTTACACCGGGGAGCTGTTTTTT.

This clonotype was seen more than once but under ten times. The V call is TRBV7-2, the J call TRBJ1-5; a possible D gene is TRBD1 (5 bases). The CDR3 is 14 residues long. Germline V gene sequence: CDR1 SGHTA, CDR2 FQGNSA. V shed 3 bases and J shed 11 bases, with 17 bases lying between them. The CDR3 region is CASSFGRAKETQHF. The CDR3 region has the DNA TGTGCCAGCAGCTTTGGCAGGGCCAAAGAGACCCAGCATTTT.

Regarding this clonotype: This sequence may be a read error, since a much larger clone differs from it by one base. The chain has TRBV12-3 or TRBV12-4 and TRBJ2-5, with TRBD2 as a possible D gene (5 bases). The CDR3 length is 15 residues. The CDR3 loop reads CASSFPALGKETRYF. CDR3 in DNA: TGTGCCAGCAGTTTCCCCGCACTAGGCAAAGAGACCCGGTACTTC.

As concerns this clonotype: Its ends do not fully match the called genes, so a read error is possible. The J gene is TRBJ2-3, the V gene TRBV29-1, with a possible D match to TRBD1 (6 bases). The CDR3 loop spans 11 amino acids. Germline assignment: CDR1 SQVTM and CDR2 ANQGSEA. This CDR3 is CSDRETDAQYF. The CDR3, as DNA: TGCAGCGACAGGGAAACAGATGCGCAGTATTTT.

A word on this clonotype: The CDR3 end shows no conserved phenylalanine or tryptophan, and so a read error is likely. The chain combines TRBV2 with TRBJ1-2; the D gene is possibly TRBD1 (6 bases). CDR3 length: 13 amino acids. Per the germline V gene, CDR1 is SNHLY and CDR2 is FYNNEI. The V end lost 8 bases, the J end lost 6 bases, and 16 bases lay between the germline ends. CDR3 loop: CASVEGRGDGYTC. The CDR3 coding sequence is TGTGCCAGCGTTGAAGGCAGGGGAGATGGCTACACCTGC.